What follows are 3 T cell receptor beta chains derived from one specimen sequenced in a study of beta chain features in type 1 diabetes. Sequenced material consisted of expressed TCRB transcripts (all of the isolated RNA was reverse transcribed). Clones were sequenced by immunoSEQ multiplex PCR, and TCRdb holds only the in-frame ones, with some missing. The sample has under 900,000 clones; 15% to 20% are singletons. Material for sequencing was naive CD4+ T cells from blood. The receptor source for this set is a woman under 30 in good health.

In nucleotides, the CDR3 is TGTGCCAGCAGCTTAGCGCACGTCGCCGGGGAGCTGTTTTTT. Amino acid sequence: CASSLAHVAGELFF. The V and J genes are TRBV7-9 and TRBJ2-2; no clear D. Deletions cut 0 bases from V and 6 bases from J, with 8 bases between. Germline V gives CDR1 SEHNR, CDR2 FQNEAQ (reference sequence). The CDR3 totals 14 residues.

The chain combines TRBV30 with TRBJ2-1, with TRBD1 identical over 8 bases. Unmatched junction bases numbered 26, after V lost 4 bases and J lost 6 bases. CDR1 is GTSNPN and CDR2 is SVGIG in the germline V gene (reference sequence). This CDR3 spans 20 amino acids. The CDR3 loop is CAWIFHRGQGVSRRANEQFF. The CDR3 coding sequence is TGTGCCTGGATTTTTCACCGCGGACAGGGAGTAAGTAGGCGAGCCAATGAGCAGTTCTTC.

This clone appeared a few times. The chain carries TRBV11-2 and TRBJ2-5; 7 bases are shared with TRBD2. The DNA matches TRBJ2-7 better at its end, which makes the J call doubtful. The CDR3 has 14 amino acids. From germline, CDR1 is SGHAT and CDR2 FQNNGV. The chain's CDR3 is CASSGMTSSYEQYF. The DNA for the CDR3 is TGTGCCAGCAGCGGGATGACTAGCTCGTACGAGCAGTACTTC.